What follows are 24 T cell receptor beta chains derived from one specimen sequenced in a study of cytomegalovirus exposure and HLA in healthy donors. The PCR was carried out with 60 Vbeta primers and 13 Jbeta primers. Clones were sequenced by immunoSEQ multiplex PCR, and TCRdb holds only the in-frame ones, with some missing. The sample includes 210,000 or so clones, approximately 78% seen only once; the top ten take 0.47%. Material: PBMCs. These receptors all come from a boy aged 5-17 years in good health and CMV-seronegative.

This rearrangement joins TRBV30 to TRBJ2-7; 7 nucleotides line up with TRBD2. This CDR3 contains 14 residues. With V trimmed by 3 bases and J by 5 bases, 10 bases remained unmatched. Germline CDR1 reads GTSNPN; CDR2 reads SVGIG (reference sequence). CDR3 nucleotide sequence: TGTGCCTGGAGCGATCTAGCGGCTCTCGACGAGCAGTACTTC. It codes for CAWSDLAALDEQYF.

The V call is TRBV6-1, the J call TRBJ1-1; a weak D match, TRBD1 (6 bases). V dropped 7 bases and J dropped 0 bases, with 15 bases sitting between them. From germline, CDR1 is MNHNS and CDR2 SASEGT. The CDR3 sequence is 15 residues long. In DNA form, the CDR3 reads TGTGCCAGCACCAGACGAACAGGGTTGAACACTGAAGCTTTCTTT. Translated: CASTRRTGLNTEAFF.

The CDR3 here is CASGLSGTGVNEKLFF. The CDR3 coding sequence is TGTGCTAGTGGTTTGTCCGGGACGGGAGTTAATGAAAAACTGTTTTTT. This sequence joins TRBV12-5 and TRBJ1-4; a weak D match, TRBD1 (5 bases). V was clipped by 2 bases and J by 4 bases, with 14 bases between them. CDR3 size: 16 residues. Germline CDR1 reads LGHNT; CDR2 reads FRNRAP.

This chain connects TRBV6-1 to TRBJ1-2; TRBD1 might be the D (5 bases). Germline CDR1 and CDR2: MNHNS and SASEGT. V dropped 6 bases and J dropped 4 bases, with 12 bases sitting between them. The CDR3 length is 13 residues. CDR3 sequence: CASRAGIAYGYTF. The DNA for the CDR3 is TGTGCCAGCAGAGCAGGGATTGCCTATGGCTACACCTTC.

This chain uses TRBV27 with TRBJ1-6; no clear D. The CDR3 has 14 residues. Germline V lookup: CDR1 MNHEY, CDR2 SMNVEV (reference sequence). Deletions cut 2 bases from V and 7 bases from J, with 9 bases between. CDR3 amino acids: CASSLPGNNSPLHF. DNA of the CDR3: TGTGCCAGCAGTTTACCAGGCAACAATTCACCCCTCCACTTT.

A few counts support this clone. This sequence joins TRBV5-6 and TRBJ1-3; D gene uncertain. The CDR3 runs 15 residues. CDR1 and CDR2 (germline): SGHDT, YYEEEE. The V end was cut by 0 bases, the J end by 0 bases, with 7 bases between. CDR3 sequence: CASSLGAGSGNTIYF. The CDR3 DNA reads TGTGCCAGCAGCTTGGGGGCAGGCTCTGGAAACACCATATATTTT.

The rearrangement uses TRBV11-3 and TRBJ2-2; 10 bases map to TRBD2. J was trimmed by 3 bases and V by 2 bases; bases with no gene match: 3. This CDR3 has 16 residues. Germline-derived CDR1 and CDR2 are SGHNT and YENEEA. CDR3 nucleotide sequence: TGTGCCAGCAGCTTACTAGCGGGGGTATACACCGGGGAGCTGTTTTTT. Translation gives CASSLLAGVYTGELFF.

In its sample, this clone was seen a few times. This chain uses TRBV30 with TRBJ2-1, with 11 bases matching TRBD2. V trimming: 5 bases; J trimming: 7 bases; junction bases outside the gene matches: 10. CDR1 and CDR2 (germline): GTSNPN, SVGIG (reference sequence). The CDR3 has 15 amino acids. The CDR3 region has the DNA TGTGCCTGGGATCTGACTAGCGGGATAGGAAATGAGCAGTTCTTC. Translated: CAWDLTSGIGNEQFF. Variable domain in full (rest from reference TRBV30 and TRBJ2-1): SQTIHQWPATLVQPVGSPLSLECTVEGTSNPNLYWYRQAAGRGLQLLFYSVGIGQISSEVPQNLSASRPQDRQFILSSKKLLLSDSGFYLCAWDLTSGIGNEQFFGPGTRLTVL.

The chain has TRBV29-1 and TRBJ2-1, with 7 bases lining up with TRBD1. This CDR3 spans 14 amino acids. From germline, CDR1 is SQVTM and CDR2 ANQGSEA. The junction had 6 bases not matched to a gene; V was cut back by 2 bases and J by 5 bases. CDR3 in amino acids: CSVERDRGHNEQFF. The CDR3 DNA reads TGCAGCGTTGAAAGGGACAGAGGCCACAATGAGCAGTTCTTC.

V is TRBV2 and J is TRBJ2-5, with D perhaps matching TRBD2 (6 bases). The CDR3 loop spans 13 amino acids. Germline loops: CDR1 SNHLY, CDR2 FYNNEI. V was cut by 6 bases and J by 11 bases, with 19 bases left in between. This chain's CDR3 is CASSPWRGGEQYF. The CDR3 bases are TGTGCCAGCAGCCCCTGGAGGGGTGGGGAGCAGTACTTC.

The J gene is TRBJ1-6, the V gene TRBV10-3; 12 nucleotides match TRBD1. Per germline, CDR1 ENHRY and CDR2 SYGVKD. J was trimmed by 7 bases and V by 2 bases; bases with no gene match: 3. The CDR3 has 16 amino acids. The CDR3 sequence is CAISEPGTGGNSPLHF. Here the CDR3 DNA reads TGTGCCATCAGTGAGCCGGGGACAGGGGGCAATTCACCCCTCCACTTT.

In DNA, the CDR3 is TGTGCTAGTGGTTCGCCCCGCTGGGCCAACTATGGCTACACCTTC. Protein: CASGSPRWANYGYTF. This chain connects TRBV12-5 to TRBJ1-2, with D uncertain. V was shortened by 4 bases and J by 2 bases, with 14 bases between the two germline ends. Looked up from germline, CDR1 is LGHNT and CDR2 is FRNRAP. The CDR3 is 15 residues long.

The chain joins TRBV5-1 to TRBJ2-1; 12 nucleotides align to TRBD1. V was clipped by 4 bases and J by 8 bases; unmatched bases: 4. The CDR3 has 14 amino acids. Germline values: CDR1 SGHRS, CDR2 YFSETQ. The DNA of the CDR3 is TGCGCCAGCAGCCCGGGACAGGGGGCAGATGAGCAGTTCTTC. Amino acid sequence: CASSPGQGADEQFF.

The chain is built from TRBV11-2 and TRBJ1-1; the D gene is possibly TRBD1 (6 bases). Germline CDR1 and CDR2: SGHAT and FQNNGV. Between the trimmed V and J ends, which lost 5 bases and 10 bases, there was a span of 23 bases. CDR3 length equals 15 residues. The CDR3 nucleotides are TGTGCCAGCAGCCCCATGGGGGGGGCATTGGGACCAGCTTTCTTT. Translated: CASSPMGGALGPAFF.

The chain links TRBV11-3 to TRBJ2-5; a weak D match, TRBD1 (6 bases). The end of the DNA is better explained by TRBJ2-7, so the J call may be wrong. The CDR3 length is 17 residues. Germline V gene sequence: CDR1 SGHNT, CDR2 YENEEA. The CDR3 region is CASSLSSWDKFSYEQYF. The CDR3 DNA sequence: TGTGCCAGCAGCTTAAGTTCGTGGGACAAATTCTCCTACGAGCAGTACTTC.

The gene calls are TRBV4-1 and TRBJ2-5; TRBD1 is a possible D gene (6 bases). The CDR3 spans 14 residues. Germline V gene lookup returns CDR1 MGHRA and CDR2 YSYEKL. Trimming took 4 bases from V and 4 from J, leaving 13 bases between them. The CDR3 region has the DNA TGCGCCAGCAGCCGAACAGGGAAGGGAGAGACCCAGTACTTC. Its translation is CASSRTGKGETQYF.

V usage is TRBV19 and J usage is TRBJ1-2, with D perhaps matching TRBD1 (6 bases). Per the germline V gene, CDR1 is LNHDA and CDR2 is SQIVND (reference sequence). Trimming took 2 bases from V and 3 from J, leaving 13 bases between them. The CDR3 runs to 15 residues. The DNA of the CDR3 is TGTGCCAGTAGTATACCGGACAGACCCTACTATGGCTACACCTTC. Translation: CASSIPDRPYYGYTF.

The chain couples TRBV4-2 to TRBJ1-5, with unresolved D. V was shortened by 1 base and J by 4 bases, with 8 bases between the two germline ends. Germline V gene sequence: CDR1 LGHNA, CDR2 YNFKEQ. CDR3 size: 14 residues. CDR3 nucleotides: TGTGCCAGCAGCCAAGGAGAAGAAAATCAGCCCCAGCATTTT. It is translated as CASSQGEENQPQHF.

This clone came up a few times. The chain carries TRBV19 and TRBJ1-5; D gene ambiguous. V dropped 0 bases and J dropped 2 bases, with 8 bases sitting between them. The CDR3 loop spans 15 amino acids. Looked up from germline, CDR1 is LNHDA and CDR2 is SQIVND (reference sequence). CDR3 bases: TGTGCCAGTAGTATAGATCGGTCGGGCAATCAGCCCCAGCATTTT. This encodes CASSIDRSGNQPQHF. The complete variable domain, with remaining parts taken from reference TRBV19 and TRBJ1-5, reads DGGITQSPKYLFRKEGQNVTLSCEQNLNHDAMYWYRQDPGQGLRLIYYSQIVNDFQKGDIAEGYSVSREKKESFPLTVTSAQKNPTAFYLCASSIDRSGNQPQHFGDGTRLSIL.

The chain couples TRBV6-1 to TRBJ2-7; a weak D match, TRBD1 (6 bases). CDR1 and CDR2 from the germline V gene are MNHNS and SASEGT. CDR3 length equals 15 residues. The V end was cut by 3 bases, the J end by 0 bases, with 12 bases between. In DNA form, the CDR3 reads TGTGCCAGCAGTGATGAGACAGGCAGCTCCTACGAGCAGTACTTC. Its translation: CASSDETGSSYEQYF.

The chain recombines TRBV18 with TRBJ2-3; D is unresolved. Per the germline V gene, CDR1 is KGHSH and CDR2 is LQKENI. The length of the CDR3 is 12 residues. Trimming took 2 bases from V and 8 from J, leaving 8 bases between them. The CDR3 protein is CASSPNHSTQYF. The CDR3 DNA is TGTGCCAGCTCACCAAACCACTCTACGCAGTATTTT.

The chain joins TRBV11-3 to TRBJ1-1; TRBD1 is a possible D gene (5 bases). The germline gives CDR1 SGHNT, CDR2 YENEEA. The V end lost 4 bases, the J end lost 8 bases, and 11 bases lay between the germline ends. This CDR3 has 12 amino acids. The DNA of the CDR3 is TGTGCCAGCAGCTGGCGGGGGTGGGAAGCTTTCTTT. Translating gives CASSWRGWEAFF.

This chain uses TRBV4-1 with TRBJ2-3, with TRBD1 as a possible D gene (5 bases). The V gene's germline CDR1 is MGHRA and CDR2 YSYEKL. The CDR3 covers 17 residues. V lost 0 bases and J 6 bases, leaving 19 bases between the germline ends. Here the CDR3 reads CASSQDIRQGVRDTQYF. The DNA for the CDR3 is TGCGCCAGCAGCCAAGATATTAGGCAGGGTGTAAGGGATACGCAGTATTTT.

This clone was recorded a few times. The chain employs TRBV6-1 and TRBJ2-3; possibly TRBD2 for D (6 bases). V was cut by 1 base and J by 10 bases, with 15 bases left in between. From germline, CDR1 is MNHNS and CDR2 SASEGT. This CDR3 spans 14 amino acids. The CDR3 is CASSEVGGGWAQYF. CDR3 DNA: TGTGCCAGCAGTGAAGTGGGGGGTGGATGGGCGCAGTATTTT.